This is a list of T cell receptor beta chains from one sample in a study of blood T cell repertoires in COVID-19. Only in-frame clones appear in the TCRdb table, and some are missing; sequencing was by immunoSEQ multiplex PCR. The sample comprises about 220,000 clones, 88% of which are singletons, and just over 0.7% rests with the top ten. Sequencing used peripheral blood. The receptors shown here come from a man aged 40-50 years with acute or convalescent COVID-19. CDR3s include the opening cysteine and the closing phenylalanine or tryptophan. A D gene is named only where the DNA matches it firmly. Expanded clones are given a class, and other clones once, few, many or no size at all.

>TRBD1|NA|TRBJ1-2|TRBV7-9
CASRRDRDSFGYTF
TGTGCCAGCCGGCGGGACAGGGATTCGTTTGGCTACACCTTC
>TRBD1|NA|TRBJ2-7|TRBV20-1
CSAHPWDREYF
TGCAGTGCCCACCCTTGGGACAGAGAGTACTTC
>NA|NA|TRBJ1-6|TRBV10-3
CAIRETGYSPLHF
TGTGCCATCAGGGAGACAGGATATTCACCCCTCCACTTT
>NA|once|TRBJ2-2|TRBV7-2
CASSWTEGTGELFF
TGTGCCAGCAGCTGGACGGAGGGGACCGGGGAGCTGTTTTTT
>NA|NA|TRBJ2-7|TRBV6-5
CASSRDSYEQYF
TGTGCCAGCAGTCGCGACTCCTACGAGCAGTACTTC
>TRBD1|NA|TRBJ1-2|TRBV19
CASRRTGGGYTF
TGTGCCAGTAGGAGGACAGGGGGCGGCTACACCTTC
>TRBD1|NA|TRBJ2-7|TRBV6-4
CASIHRGHSYEQYF
TGTGCCAGCATACACAGGGGGCACTCCTACGAGCAGTACTTC
>TRBD2|NA|TRBJ2-1|TRBV7-6
CASSRLGTSGRSGEQFF
TGTGCCAGCAGCCGCCTTGGGACTAGTGGACGGAGTGGTGAGCAGTTCTTC
>NA|NA|TRBJ2-1|TRBV4-1
CASSQVLGFFSEQFF
TGCGCCAGCAGCCAAGTTTTGGGCTTCTTTAGTGAGCAGTTCTTC
>TRBD2|once|TRBJ2-1|TRBV19
CASSIPGTSVGKGYNEQFF
TGTGCCAGTAGTATTCCCGGGACTAGCGTGGGGAAGGGGTACAATGAGCAGTTCTTC
>TRBD2|NA|TRBJ2-2|TRBV5-1
CASSLGSFGAGGPNTGELFF
TGCGCCAGCAGCTTGGGCTCCTTTGGTGCGGGAGGGCCGAACACCGGGGAGCTGTTTTTT
>TRBD2|NA|TRBJ2-7|TRBV7-9
CASSGGLAGYEQYF
TGTGCCAGCAGCGGGGGACTAGCGGGGTACGAGCAGTACTTC
>TRBD1|NA|TRBJ1-2|TRBV11-1
CASSPGTGTYGYTF
TGTGCCAGCAGCCCCGGGACAGGGACCTATGGCTACACCTTC
>NA|once|TRBJ2-7|TRBV2
CAGLRSGQLPYEQYF
TGTGCCGGCCTGCGATCTGGACAGTTGCCCTACGAGCAGTACTTC
>TRBD1|NA|TRBJ2-3|TRBV5-1
CASSFPGQGIRFQGDTQYF
TGCGCCAGCAGCTTCCCCGGACAGGGGATTCGGTTTCAAGGAGATACGCAGTATTTT
>NA|NA|TRBJ2-7|TRBV28
CASSLSGSAYEQYF
TGTGCCAGCAGTTTGTCGGGGTCGGCCTACGAGCAGTACTTC
>NA|NA|TRBJ1-6|TRBV6-4
CAFATGDRPYNSPLHF
TGTGCCTTCGCTACGGGAGACCGCCCTTATAATTCACCCCTCCACTTT